Below are 13 T cell receptor beta chains sequenced from a single sample in a study of blood T cell repertoires in COVID-19. Assay: immunoSEQ multiplex PCR; the TCRdb copy retains only in-frame clones and omits some. The sample consists of about 120,000 clones, 75% to 80% of them appearing once. Sequenced: peripheral blood. The source is a woman older than 75 with active or convalescent COVID-19.

The chain couples TRBV18 to TRBJ2-2, with 10 bases aligning to TRBD2. The CDR3 sequence is 20 residues long. Germline CDR1 and CDR2: KGHSH and LQKENI. Trimming took 2 bases from V and 1 from J; bases not matched to a gene: 13. The CDR3 region is CASSPKILAGVALNTGELFF. The CDR3 coding sequence is TGTGCCAGCTCACCAAAAATCCTAGCGGGAGTTGCCTTGAACACCGGGGAGCTGTTTTTT.

The V gene is TRBV5-1, the J gene TRBJ2-3; 9 positions agree with TRBD1. V gave up 4 bases and J gave up 2 bases; unmatched junction bases: 8. Germline lookup yields CDR1 SGHRS and CDR2 YFSETQ. This CDR3 is built from 16 residues. In DNA, the CDR3 is TGCGCCAGCAGCCGGGCGGGACAGGGATCCACAGATACGCAGTATTTT. Protein sequence: CASSRAGQGSTDTQYF. Combining the CDR3 with reference TRBV5-1 and TRBJ2-3 gives the whole variable domain KAGVTQTPRYLIKTRGQQVTLSCSPISGHRSVSWYQQTPGQGLQFLFEYFSETQRNKGNFPGRFSGRQFSNSRSEMNVSTLELGDSALYLCASSRAGQGSTDTQYFGPGTRLTVL.

This clone appeared a few times. The V and J genes are TRBV19 and TRBJ2-1; TRBD2 might be the D (6 bases). The germline V gene encodes CDR1 LNHDA and CDR2 SQIVND (reference sequence). Trimming took 5 bases from V and 7 from J, leaving 15 bases between them. The CDR3 contains 14 residues. CDR3 sequence reads: CASSQPGEKNEQFF. CDR3 in DNA: TGTGCCAGTAGTCAACCGGGAGAAAAGAATGAGCAGTTCTTC.

The rearrangement joins TRBV5-1 to TRBJ2-7, with D unclear. V gave up 4 bases and J gave up 0 bases, with 11 bases separating them. Germline-derived CDR1 and CDR2 are SGHRS and YFSETQ. The CDR3 loop spans 14 amino acids. CDR3 coding DNA: TGCGCCAGCAGCAATGGGCCCCCCTCCTACGAGCAGTACTTC. Translating gives CASSNGPPSYEQYF.

The chain couples TRBV12-5 to TRBJ1-3, with D maybe TRBD1 (5 bases). Trimming took off 6 bases at V and 2 bases at J, with 8 bases between the two ends. This CDR3 has 13 residues. Germline V gene sequence: CDR1 LGHNT, CDR2 FRNRAP. The CDR3 DNA sequence: TGTGCTAGTGGCGCGGGGGCTGGAAACACCATATATTTT. Protein product: CASGAGAGNTIYF.

The chain uses TRBV27 and TRBJ1-2; weak D call: TRBD1 (5 bases). This CDR3 region has 15 residues. The germline V and J ends were trimmed by 6 bases and 4 bases, with 18 bases remaining between them. Germline CDR1 reads MNHEY; CDR2 reads SMNVEV (reference sequence). In DNA, the CDR3 is TGTGCCAGCAGGACCCTCAGGGTGGGGGGCTATGGCTACACCTTC. Amino acids: CASRTLRVGGYGYTF.

J is TRBJ1-3 and V is TRBV4-3; unclear D gene. V lost 0 bases and J 4 bases, leaving 13 bases between the germline ends. The CDR3 is made up of 16 amino acids. Looked up from germline, CDR1 is LGHNA and CDR2 is YSLEER. This CDR3 reads CASSQDAGFEGNTIYF. The DNA for the CDR3 is TGCGCCAGCAGCCAAGATGCCGGGTTTGAGGGAAACACCATATATTTT.

For this clone: This sample also contains other DNA sequences that code for the same CDR3. The J gene is TRBJ1-1, the V gene TRBV3-1 (or the pseudogene TRBV3-2); tentatively, D is TRBD1 (6 bases). Trimming took 6 bases from V and 5 from J, leaving 13 bases between them. Germline CDR1 and CDR2: LGHDT and YNNKEL (reference sequence). CDR3 length: 13 residues. The CDR3 loop reads CASSQGRGTEAFF. CDR3 DNA: TGTGCCAGCAGTCAGGGCAGGGGTACTGAAGCTTTCTTT.

The chain has TRBV19 and TRBJ2-3; TRBD2 matches 10 bases. Germline V gene sequence: CDR1 LNHDA, CDR2 SQIVND (reference sequence). The V gene end was trimmed by 4 bases and the J gene end by 4 bases; junction bases not matched to a gene: 5. This CDR3 comprises 15 residues. The CDR3: CASSRGLASPDTQYF. The CDR3, as DNA: TGTGCCAGTAGTAGGGGACTAGCGAGCCCAGATACGCAGTATTTT.

This clone was seen more than once but under ten times. The genes are TRBV4-2 and TRBJ2-3; TRBD2 agrees at 9 bases. V shed 3 bases and J 1 base; nucleotides not matched to a gene: 5. This CDR3 comprises 16 residues. The germline V gene encodes CDR1 LGHNA and CDR2 YNFKEQ. CDR3 sequence (DNA): TGTGCCAGCAGCCAGTTTGGACTAGCGCGCACAGATACGCAGTATTTT. This codes for CASSQFGLARTDTQYF.

The J gene is TRBJ1-2, the V gene TRBV29-1; TRBD1 aligns across 8 bases. The CDR3 contains 12 residues. Germline lookup yields CDR1 SQVTM and CDR2 ANQGSEA. V lost 7 bases to trimming and J lost 7 bases; unmatched junction nucleotides: 8. DNA of the CDR3: TGCAGCGGCCTAAACACAGGGGGTGGCTACACCTTC. Translated: CSGLNTGGGYTF.

This rearrangement joins TRBV19 to TRBJ1-1; weak D call: TRBD1 (6 bases). The CDR3 runs to 14 residues. CDR1 and CDR2 (germline): LNHDA, SQIVND (reference sequence). V shed 4 bases and J shed 5 bases, with 14 bases lying between them. The CDR3 protein is CASSRGQLGTEAFF. In DNA form, the CDR3 reads TGTGCCAGTAGTAGGGGACAACTGGGGACTGAAGCTTTCTTT. Drawing the rest from reference TRBV19 and TRBJ1-1, the complete variable domain is DGGITQSPKYLFRKEGQNVTLSCEQNLNHDAMYWYRQDPGQGLRLIYYSQIVNDFQKGDIAEGYSVSREKKESFPLTVTSAQKNPTAFYLCASSRGQLGTEAFFGQGTRLTVV.

In DNA form, the CDR3 reads TGTGCCAGCATAGGCCGGCAGGGTCGAGCAACTAATGAAAAACTGTTTTTT. It translates to CASIGRQGRATNEKLFF. The rearrangement joins TRBV2 to TRBJ1-4; a possible D gene is TRBD1 (5 bases). V was pared by 7 bases and J by 0 bases, with 18 bases between. This CDR3 comprises 17 residues. Germline-derived CDR1 and CDR2 are SNHLY and FYNNEI.